This TCR beta chain was retrieved from a study of T-cell reconstitution after alpha-beta-depleted transplantation in children. This clonotype was counted many times. Antigen: not known. Germline V CDR1 and CDR2: SEHNR, FQNEAQ (reference sequence). This CDR3 is 14 amino acids long. V shed 8 bases and J shed 7 bases, with 17 bases lying between them. Study-level findings and limits: Newly produced T cells mostly provided counts and TCRbeta diversity after one year, as hyperexpanded clones declined. After transplant, high TCRbeta diversity at day 60 in some patients arose from surviving recipient T cells and thymic progenitors. Several hundred expanded graft clones reportedly supplied alpha-beta T cells about two months after transplant.

Molecular barcoding with unique molecular identifiers was used for the TCRbeta library. TCRdb re-analysed the PCR reads in MiXCR, keeping a single row per CDR3 protein. The data contain 900,000 or so distinct CDR3 sequences, roughly 15% of them singletons. J is TRBJ1-4 and V is TRBV7-9; perhaps TRBD1 as D (5 bases). Sequencing was performed on PBMCs, mostly from graft donor cells, taken 360 days after TCRalphabeta/CD19-depleted stem cell transplant. This TCR came from a male patient under 18 who had a stem cell transplant for acute lymphoblastic leukemia, so the T cells may come from the graft donor. CDR3 amino acids: CASGTGPEGEKLFF. The CDR3 region has the DNA TGTGCCAGCGGAACGGGACCCGAAGGTGAAAAACTGTTTTTT.